A single T cell receptor (beta chain) is shown here with its context. A Seattle source enrolled patients during active infection and followed them longitudinally. In the authors' workflow: Estimation of nucleated cell counts was performed using reference gene primer amplification. The method was immunoSEQ multiplex PCR; TCRdb's version includes in-frame clones alone and lacks a portion of them. V, J and clone size were drawn from that table, and D and trimming were deduced from the DNA. The data show under 250,000 clones, about 84% seen once. These data come from a study of blood T cell repertoires in COVID-19. About the research overall: PBMCs, B-cell-depleted T cells, or T cells were the source of the cDNA or gDNA that made up the material.

What was sequenced was peripheral blood. The sequence was obtained from an elderly woman with COVID-19, enrolled during active disease.

CDR3 loop: CASIGGVRGTEAFF. Written as DNA, the CDR3 is TGCGCCAGCATTGGCGGCGTTCGAGGGACTGAAGCTTTCTTT. The V gene is TRBV10-2, the J gene TRBJ1-1, with D unclear. Germline V gives CDR1 WSHSY, CDR2 SAAADI. V lost 7 bases and J 5 bases, leaving 17 bases between the germline ends. The CDR3 has 14 residues.